These T cell receptor beta chains were read from a single sample in a study of T cells after yellow fever vaccination. TCRdb reprocessed the 5' RACE reads with MiXCR, giving one entry per CDR3 protein. Here the sample spans some 400,000 distinct CDR3 sequences, around 20% being singletons. Specimen: PBMCs, collected before the yellow fever booster vaccination. The source of these receptors is a man between 18 and 35 years old who received the YFV17D yellow fever vaccine. Each CDR3 is given with its conserved first and last residue. The order of the fields is D gene, V gene, J gene, clone size, CDR3 protein, CDR3 DNA. The D gene is left open where the match is weak. The size entry is marked missing in some rows and otherwise reads once, few, many or a size class.

>-|TRBV5-6|TRBJ1-5|few
CASSLVGDSNQPQHF
TGTGCCAGCAGCTTGGTAGGGGATAGCAATCAGCCCCAGCATTTT
>-|TRBV7-3|TRBJ1-1|few
CASSLKASPGGTEAFF
TGTGCCAGCAGCTTAAAGGCGAGCCCTGGTGGTACTGAAGCTTTCTTT
>TRBD1|TRBV6-2/TRBV6-3|TRBJ1-1|-
CASRDRGGNTEAFF
TGTGCCAGCAGAGACAGGGGAGGGAACACTGAAGCTTTCTTT
>-|TRBV9|TRBJ2-7|few
CASSVGSGAGEQYF
TGTGCCAGCAGCGTAGGCTCCGGGGCAGGGGAGCAGTACTTC
>-|TRBV20-1|TRBJ1-5|few
CSARQVGDNQPQHF
TGCAGTGCCCGACAGGTTGGCGATAATCAGCCCCAGCATTTT
>-|TRBV20-1|TRBJ1-2|few
CSARDAGAHF
TGCAGTGCTAGAGATGCGGGGGCCCACTTC
>-|TRBV5-1|TRBJ1-6|-
CASSLEGGMDSPLHF
TGCGCCAGCAGCTTGGAGGGGGGCATGGATTCACCCCTCCACTTT
>-|TRBV6-5|TRBJ2-7|few
CASSYGGERYEQYF
TGTGCCAGCAGTTACGGAGGGGAAAGATACGAGCAGTACTTC
>-|TRBV5-1|TRBJ2-1|many
CASSLEGGGEQFF
TGCGCCAGCAGCTTGGAAGGGGGAGGTGAGCAGTTCTTC
>TRBD1|TRBV29-1|TRBJ1-2|many
CSVEDLTGESYGYTF
TGCAGCGTTGAAGATCTGACAGGGGAGAGCTATGGCTACACCTTC
>-|TRBV4-2|TRBJ2-3|few
CASRSTGTAVDTQYF
TGTGCCAGCAGATCCACCGGGACTGCGGTAGATACGCAGTATTTT
>-|TRBV18|TRBJ1-2|-
CASSPQNRAYPYGYTF
TGTGCCAGCTCACCGCAGAACAGGGCGTACCCCTATGGCTACACCTTC
>TRBD2|TRBV2|TRBJ2-1|many
CASERGGSYNEQFF
TGTGCCAGTGAGCGGGGAGGCTCCTACAATGAGCAGTTCTTC
>-|TRBV4-3|TRBJ1-2|-
CASSRGEGYGYTF
TGCGCCAGCAGCCGGGGAGAGGGCTATGGCTACACCTTC
>-|TRBV6-6|TRBJ1-2|many
CASTPRPGRSGYTF
TGTGCCAGCACCCCTAGGCCCGGAAGGAGCGGCTACACCTTC
>-|TRBV5-4|TRBJ2-1|-
CASSTRGALSSYNEQFF
TGTGCCAGCAGCACACGGGGGGCCCTGAGCTCCTACAATGAGCAGTTCTTC
>-|TRBV6-2/TRBV6-3|TRBJ2-3|few
CASRPRDGGFRADTQYF
TGTGCCAGCAGACCCCGGGACGGCGGATTTAGGGCAGATACGCAGTATTTT
>-|TRBV5-1|TRBJ2-1|-
CASMDRGGYNEQFF
TGCGCCAGCATGGACAGAGGGGGCTACAATGAGCAGTTCTTC
>-|TRBV6-5|TRBJ2-3|-
CASSYNSRGTDTQYF
TGTGCCAGCAGTTACAACTCCCGGGGCACAGATACGCAGTATTTT
>-|TRBV10-2|TRBJ1-1|-
CASSDFRRNTEAFF
TGCGCCAGCAGTGATTTCAGGCGAAACACTGAAGCTTTCTTT
>TRBD1|TRBV12-3/TRBV12-4|TRBJ1-1|-
CASRGTGRRNTEAFF
TGTGCCAGCAGGGGGACAGGGCGACGGAACACTGAAGCTTTCTTT
>-|TRBV12-5|TRBJ2-3|few
CASGLVRRAHTQYF
TGTGCTAGTGGTTTGGTACGCAGGGCACATACGCAGTATTTT
>-|TRBV5-1|TRBJ2-3|-
CASSLGGGMADTQYF
TGCGCCAGCAGCTTGGGAGGGGGTATGGCAGATACGCAGTATTTT
>-|TRBV6-5|TRBJ1-6|few
CASSYWTGGVSPLHF
TGTGCCAGCAGTTACTGGACCGGCGGTGTGTCACCCCTCCACTTT
>-|TRBV4-1|TRBJ1-2|once
CASSQAPGQAGYGYTF
TGCGCCAGCAGCCAAGCGCCGGGTCAGGCGGGCTATGGCTACACCTTC
>-|TRBV24-1|TRBJ1-5|-
CATSPAARGGNQPQHF
TGTGCCACCAGCCCAGCCGCCAGGGGTGGCAATCAGCCCCAGCATTTT
>-|TRBV20-1|TRBJ1-6|-
CSAPSSSPNSPLHF
TGCAGTGCGCCTTCATCCTCCCCTAATTCACCCCTCCACTTT
>-|TRBV7-3|TRBJ1-1|-
CASAGTRNTEAFF
TGTGCCTCCGCCGGGACAAGGAACACTGAAGCTTTCTTT
>-|TRBV10-3|TRBJ1-1|-
CATSGGEWEAFF
TGTGCCACCTCGGGGGGGGAATGGGAAGCTTTCTTT
>-|TRBV4-3|TRBJ2-3|-
CASSQGPPGGIDTQYF
TGCGCCAGCAGCCAGGGTCCACCGGGGGGCATTGATACGCAGTATTTT
>-|TRBV19|TRBJ1-1|-
CASSIEGHTEAFF
TGTGCCAGTAGTATAGAGGGACACACTGAAGCTTTCTTT
>-|TRBV15|TRBJ1-5|few
CATSQDRSNQPQHF
TGTGCCACCAGCCAAGACAGGTCGAATCAGCCCCAGCATTTT
>TRBD1|TRBV20-1|TRBJ2-3|-
CSARGTGNTDTQYF
TGCAGTGCTAGAGGGACAGGGAACACAGATACGCAGTATTTT
>-|TRBV18|TRBJ1-3|few
CASSPRLSGNTIYF
TGTGCCAGCTCACCACGGCTTTCTGGAAACACCATATATTTT
>-|TRBV7-2|TRBJ1-5|-
CASSLGPPQPQHF
TGTGCCAGCAGCTTAGGCCCCCCTCAGCCCCAGCATTTT
>-|TRBV4-3|TRBJ2-4|few
CASSQGRTPAKNIQYF
TGCGCCAGCAGCCAAGGGCGGACACCCGCCAAAAACATTCAGTACTTC
>-|TRBV11-3|TRBJ1-2|few
CASSAQQRSHHGYTF
TGTGCCAGCAGCGCGCAACAAAGGAGCCACCATGGCTACACCTTC
>-|TRBV5-1|TRBJ2-7|-
CASSSRGFYEQYF
TGCGCCAGCAGCTCGAGGGGTTTCTACGAGCAGTACTTC
>-|TRBV29-1|TRBJ2-1|many
CSVGWEWIEQFF
TGCAGCGTTGGTTGGGAGTGGATTGAGCAGTTCTTC
>TRBD2|TRBV6-2/TRBV6-3|TRBJ2-5|-
CASNLGLAGRWTQYF
TGTGCCAGCAATCTGGGACTAGCGGGTCGGTGGACCCAGTACTTC
>-|TRBV5-1|TRBJ1-1|-
CASSLGRGQMNTEAFF
TGCGCCAGCAGCTTGGGGAGGGGTCAGATGAACACTGAAGCTTTCTTT
>TRBD1|TRBV4-3|TRBJ2-6|few
CASSQVRGQGYSGANVLTF
TGCGCCAGCAGCCAAGTTAGAGGACAGGGATACTCTGGGGCCAACGTCCTGACTTTC
>-|TRBV5-1|TRBJ2-3|-
CASSLGGDLTDTQYF
TGCGCCAGCAGCTTGGGTGGGGACCTCACAGATACGCAGTATTTT
>-|TRBV29-1|TRBJ2-3|-
CSGLEPVTDTQYF
TGCAGTGGTTTGGAACCCGTCACAGATACGCAGTATTTT
>TRBD2|TRBV9|TRBJ2-1|-
CASSLTGTSLYNEQFF
TGTGCCAGCAGCCTGACTGGGACTAGCTTGTACAATGAGCAGTTCTTC
>TRBD1|TRBV4-3|TRBJ1-1|few
CASSQDFGGRRQGGTEAFF
TGCGCCAGCAGCCAAGATTTCGGGGGGCGACGACAGGGGGGCACTGAAGCTTTCTTT
>-|TRBV5-1|TRBJ2-3|medium-sized
CASSLMGGRGDTQYF
TGCGCCAGCAGCTTGATGGGGGGCCGGGGAGATACGCAGTATTTT
>-|TRBV5-1|TRBJ2-3|few
CASSPFRGRSDTQYF
TGCGCCAGCAGCCCCTTCCGGGGGCGCTCAGATACGCAGTATTTT
>-|TRBV12-3/TRBV12-4|TRBJ1-5|few
CASSLRTRYSNQPQHF
TGTGCCAGCAGTTTAAGGACGCGATATAGCAATCAGCCCCAGCATTTT
>-|TRBV12-3/TRBV12-4|TRBJ1-1|many
CASSFLGAEAFF
TGTGCCAGCAGTTTCTTAGGGGCTGAAGCTTTCTTT